The clone carrying this T cell receptor (beta chain) was recorded a few times. The data belong to a study of blood T cell repertoires in COVID-19. Study-level information: There were acute and convalescent COVID-19 samples, and they came from the United States, Italy and Spain.

In the original processing: Amplification with reference gene primers provided the estimates of nucleated cell counts. The assay was immunoSEQ multiplex PCR, and TCRdb's table has in-frame clones only and misses some. V, J and clone size are taken as reported in that table, and D and trimming were inferred from the DNA itself. Of roughly 150,000 clones in the sample, about 80% were seen once. Germline lookup yields CDR1 SGHRS and CDR2 YFSETQ. The CDR3 has 15 residues. V lost 5 bases to trimming and J lost 1 base; unmatched junction nucleotides: 8. This chain connects TRBV5-1 to TRBJ2-5; 7 bases align to TRBD1. Sequenced input: peripheral blood. This receptor was obtained from a woman at least 80 years old with acute or convalescent COVID-19. Here the CDR3 reads CASSSDRVGQETQYF. DNA for the CDR3: TGCGCCAGCAGTTCCGACAGGGTGGGCCAAGAGACCCAGTACTTC.